The clone carrying this T cell receptor (beta chain) was seen repeatedly, ten times or more. Its specificity is unknown. TCRdb independently ran MiXCR on the reads; one entry per CDR3 protein. The data show approximately 45,000 distinct CDR3 sequences, roughly an eighth seen once. V dropped 3 bases and J dropped 7 bases, with 16 bases sitting between them. Germline values: CDR1 SQVTM, CDR2 ANQGSEA. The CDR3 is 14 residues long. The data stem from a study of type 1 regulatory T cells. Study context: T-allo10 is a Tr1-enriched, alloantigen-specific CD4 T cell product made in vitro.

The chain has TRBV29-1 and TRBJ2-1; D possibly corresponds to TRBD1 (5 bases). The sequence was collected from a human donor in good health. Sequenced: cultured non-Tr1 T cells, either the whole culture or a sorted T cell fraction (not recorded which). CDR3 residues: CSVEGRATLNEQFF. The CDR3 DNA reads TGCAGCGTTGAGGGCAGGGCGACGCTTAATGAGCAGTTCTTC.